The source of this T cell receptor (beta chain) is a study of CD8 T cells in ankylosing spondylitis. This clonotype was seen only a few times. The CDR3 totals 15 residues. Germline values: CDR1 SGDLS, CDR2 YYNGEE. Trimming removed 4 bases at V and 7 bases at J, with 21 bases between. TCRdb used MiXCR to reprocess the 5' RACE reads, holding one entry per CDR3 protein. The sample contains approximately 43,000 distinct CDR3 sequences, just under 4% of which appear only once. This sequence originates from a female donor with ankylosing spondylitis or in good health (not recorded which). The rearrangement links TRBV9 to TRBJ2-7, with a possible D match to TRBD1 (6 bases). Sequences were obtained from blood, either unsorted or a sorted T cell fraction (not recorded which). The CDR3: CASSSYDRTGSEQYF. In DNA, the CDR3 is TGTGCCAGCAGCTCCTACGACAGGACCGGTTCAGAGCAGTACTTC.